These T cell receptor beta chains were read from a single sample in a study of neoadjuvant anti-PD-1 for oral cavity cancer. Produced via immunoSEQ multiplex PCR; TCRdb's table is partial and in-frame only. The sample contains 11,000 to 15,000 clones, 55% to 65% of which appear only once. This material consisted of PBMCs, taken before nivolumab (anti-PD-1) treatment. The source is a person between 40 and 85 years old with oral cavity squamous cell carcinoma. The CDR3 runs from the conserved cysteine through the conserved F or W. D genes are given only for firm matches. Clone size is stated in some rows and not others, as once, few, many or a class when expanded.

V gene	D gene	J gene	clone size	CDR3 DNA	CDR3 protein
TRBV5-4	-	TRBJ2-2	-	TGTGCCAGCAGCCCCCACGGTAGGGGGACCGGGGAGCTGTTTTTT	CASSPHGRGTGELFF
TRBV9	TRBD2	TRBJ2-5	few	TGTGCCAGCAGCGTCGCACTAGCGCCAGAGACCCAGTACTTC	CASSVALAPETQYF
TRBV4-2	TRBD1	TRBJ1-2	-	TGTGCCAGCAGCCATGGACAGGGAGAGAACTATGGCTACACCTTC	CASSHGQGENYGYTF
TRBV11-2	-	TRBJ2-5	once	TGTGCCAGCAGCTCCAACCTGGGGGGCTCCCAAGAGACCCAGTACTTC	CASSSNLGGSQETQYF
TRBV7-3	TRBD1	TRBJ2-1	-	TGTGCCAGCAGCGTCGACAGGGGTACCTACAATGAGCAGTTCTTC	CASSVDRGTYNEQFF
TRBV30	TRBD1	TRBJ1-5	few	TGTGCCTGGAGTGTACAGGGGGGGCAGCCCCAGCATTTT	CAWSVQGGQPQHF
TRBV30	-	TRBJ1-1	-	TGTGCCTGGGCCCCCGGGGCTGAGAACACTGAAGCTTTCTTT	CAWAPGAENTEAFF
TRBV10-3	-	TRBJ1-2	-	TGTGCCATCAGTGACCCCGGGGAAGATGGCTACACCTTC	CAISDPGEDGYTF
TRBV7-9	-	TRBJ2-3	-	TGTGCCAGCTCATATTCGTCCAGCACAGATACGCAGTATTTT	CASSYSSSTDTQYF
TRBV7-9	TRBD1	TRBJ2-3	-	TGTGCCAGCAGCCAAGACAGGGGGCGCCCCACAGATACGCAGTATTTT	CASSQDRGRPTDTQYF
TRBV7-8	-	TRBJ1-1	-	TGTGCCAGCAGCTTCATAGTGAACACTGAAGCTTTCTTT	CASSFIVNTEAFF
TRBV30	TRBD2	TRBJ2-3	-	TGTGCCGGTAGCGGGGTTTCGGATACGCAGTATTTT	CAGSGVSDTQYF
TRBV9	TRBD2	TRBJ2-3	-	TGTGCCAGCAGCGTAGGGCCAGCGGGGAACACAGGAGATACGCAGTATTTT	CASSVGPAGNTGDTQYF
TRBV11-3	TRBD1	TRBJ1-3	-	TGTGCTTTGGGGACAGGGGCAAACACCATATATTTT	CALGTGANTIYF
TRBV4-1	-	TRBJ1-4	-	TGCGCCAGCAGCCAATGGGCGACTAATGAAAAACTGTTTTTT	CASSQWATNEKLFF
TRBV28	-	TRBJ2-1	few	TGTGCCAGCACCCTCATGGGCAGCCCAAGGGGCTCCTACAATGAGCAGTTCTTC	CASTLMGSPRGSYNEQFF
TRBV27	TRBD1	TRBJ1-5	-	TGTGCCAGCAGGCGAGGGGGCGCGGACAATCAGCCCCAGCATTTT	CASRRGGADNQPQHF
TRBV2	-	TRBJ1-3	-	TGTGCCGGACGGATGAGCTCTGGAAACACCATATATTTT	CAGRMSSGNTIYF
TRBV2	-	TRBJ1-2	-	TGTGCCAGCAGTGAGGGAACACCGGGGCCAGGCTACACCTTC	CASSEGTPGPGYTF
TRBV29-1	TRBD1	TRBJ1-4	-	TGCAGCGCCGGACAGGCAACTAATGAAAAACTGTTTTTT	CSAGQATNEKLFF
TRBV21-1	-	TRBJ1-1	few	TGTGCCAGCAGCAATGGTGCGGCCACTGAAGCTTTCTTT	CASSNGAATEAFF
TRBV5-1	TRBD1	TRBJ1-2	-	TGCGCCAGCAGCAGTACAGGGGATCGGGGCTACACCTTC	CASSSTGDRGYTF
TRBV10-1	TRBD1	TRBJ2-7	-	TGCGCCAGCAGTGGGACAGGGACATCACCTAACGAGCAGTACTTC	CASSGTGTSPNEQYF
TRBV6-5	-	TRBJ2-6	-	TGTGCCAGCATAGGTAGCTCTGGGGCCAACGTCCTGACTTTC	CASIGSSGANVLTF
TRBV5-6	-	TRBJ1-5	-	TGTGCCAGCAGCTTGTATCAAGGGAGGATGAATCAGCCCCAGCATTTT	CASSLYQGRMNQPQHF
TRBV10-2	TRBD2	TRBJ2-5	-	TGCGCCAGCACCCCTGGGTGGCTAGCGGGGCAAGAGACCCAGTACTTC	CASTPGWLAGQETQYF
TRBV7-9	-	TRBJ2-7	-	TGTGCCAGCAGCCCAAAGGGTACCTACGAGCAGTACTTC	CASSPKGTYEQYF
TRBV15	-	TRBJ1-4	-	TGTGCCACCAGCAGTCGCGGAGTGGGAGAAAAACTGTTTTTT	CATSSRGVGEKLFF
TRBV6-1	-	TRBJ2-5	-	TGTGCCAGCAGTGAAATAAACTATGGGGAGACCCAGTACTTC	CASSEINYGETQYF
TRBV19	-	TRBJ1-1	-	TGTGCCAGTAGTATGAACGCAGGGGTCAGGAACACTGAAGCTTTCTTT	CASSMNAGVRNTEAFF
TRBV7-6	-	TRBJ1-5	-	TGTGCCAGCAGCAAATCCGAAAGTTATAGCAATCAGCCCCAGCATTTT	CASSKSESYSNQPQHF
TRBV2	-	TRBJ1-2	few	TGTGCCAGCAGAGGGAACAACTATGGCTACACCTTC	CASRGNNYGYTF
TRBV19	-	TRBJ1-6	-	TGTGCCAGTAGGGGCCTGGGGTTTTCACCCCTCCACTTT	CASRGLGFSPLHF
TRBV2	TRBD2	TRBJ2-5	-	TGTGCCAGCAGAAACCCACTAGCGGGAGGGCCGTGGGAGACCCAGTACTTC	CASRNPLAGGPWETQYF
TRBV7-2	-	TRBJ2-7	-	TGTGCCAGCAGCTTGACACTTACCTACGAGCAGTACTTC	CASSLTLTYEQYF
TRBV28	-	TRBJ2-7	few	TGTGCCAGCAGTTTATCCCCCCTGTACGAGCAGTACTTC	CASSLSPLYEQYF
TRBV9	-	TRBJ1-5	-	TGTGCCAGCAGCGTAGGGGTTTCGTATCAGCCCCAGCATTTT	CASSVGVSYQPQHF
TRBV5-4	TRBD2	TRBJ2-5	-	TGTGCCAGCAGCTTGGACAGCGGGAGCCAAGAGACCCAGTACTTC	CASSLDSGSQETQYF
TRBV19	TRBD1	TRBJ1-2	few	TGTGCCAGTAGTATAGAGGCAGGGGGCCATGGCTACACCTTC	CASSIEAGGHGYTF
TRBV5-5	-	TRBJ1-2	once	TGTGCCAGCAGCTCGGGACTGGAGGTTGTTGGCTACACCTTC	CASSSGLEVVGYTF
TRBV19	-	TRBJ1-3	few	TGTGCCAGTAGCCTCCCAGGCTCTGGAAACACCATATATTTT	CASSLPGSGNTIYF
TRBV11-3	-	TRBJ2-2	few	TGTGCCAGCAGCTCCTGGCCCAGCACCGGGGAGCTGTTTTTT	CASSSWPSTGELFF
TRBV4-1	-	TRBJ2-2	-	TGCGCCAGCAGCCAAGTTGGGGTCCGGGAGCTGTTTTTT	CASSQVGVRELFF
TRBV28	TRBD2	TRBJ2-3	once	TGTGCCAGCAGGTTTTGGACTAGCGGGCCAGATACGCAGTATTTT	CASRFWTSGPDTQYF
TRBV2	TRBD2	TRBJ2-5	-	TGTGCCAGCAGTGAAGAGTCTAGCGGGGGGGCCATAGAGACCCAGTACTTC	CASSEESSGGAIETQYF
TRBV5-1	-	TRBJ1-2	-	TGCGCCAGCAGTGGGCAGGGGATTAACTATGGCTACACCTTC	CASSGQGINYGYTF
TRBV5-6	-	TRBJ1-2	-	TGTGCCAGCAGCTTGCTGGGTTGGGGGCGTGGATTTGATGGCTACACCTTC	CASSLLGWGRGFDGYTF
TRBV4-1	-	TRBJ2-1	few	TGCGCCAGCAGCCAACCCCGGTCGGGGCGGGGCCAGTACAATGAGCAGTTCTTC	CASSQPRSGRGQYNEQFF
TRBV19	-	TRBJ2-1	-	TGTGCCAGTAGTTTTGGTGGGGGCAAGTACAATGAGCAGTTCTTC	CASSFGGGKYNEQFF
TRBV2	-	TRBJ1-1	few	TGTGCCAGCAGTGAAAGATTCTTCTGGGGAGCTTTCTTT	CASSERFFWGAFF
TRBV9	TRBD2	TRBJ2-3	-	TGTGCCAGCAGCGTACTAGCGGGGGACGGGGTGGATACGCAGTATTTT	CASSVLAGDGVDTQYF
TRBV18	-	TRBJ2-2	-	TGTGCCAGCTCACCAAAGGACACCGGGGAGCTGTTTTTT	CASSPKDTGELFF
TRBV7-9	-	TRBJ2-7	-	TGTGCCAGCAACCTTCTCGGGGGCGATTACGAGCAGTACTTC	CASNLLGGDYEQYF
TRBV28	-	TRBJ1-2	few	TGTGCCAGCAGTTTGTGGCTCTCGGGCTACACCTTC	CASSLWLSGYTF